Presented here are 13 T cell receptor beta chains from one specimen sequenced in a study of T cell responses to AZD1222 COVID-19 vaccine. The assay was immunoSEQ multiplex PCR, and TCRdb's table has in-frame clones only and misses some. Of roughly 160,000 clones in the sample, around 94% are singletons; the top ten hold about 0.9%. The source material was peripheral blood, sampled on day 0 of AZD1222 vaccination. The receptors come from an adult in good health.

The chain couples TRBV29-1 to TRBJ1-3, with unresolved D. In germline, CDR1 is SQVTM, CDR2 ANQGSEA. V lost 7 bases, J lost 0 bases, and 10 bases lay in between. This CDR3 is built from 13 residues. As DNA, the CDR3 is TGCAGCGGGGCCCGAGGCTCTGGAAACACCATATATTTT. Its translation: CSGARGSGNTIYF. Filled out from reference TRBV29-1 and TRBJ1-3, the complete variable domain reads SAVISQKPSRDICQRGTSLTIQCQVDSQVTMMFWYRQQPGQSLTLIATANQGSEATYESGFVIDKFPISRPNLTFSTLTVSNMSPEDSSIYLCSGARGSGNTIYFGEGSWLTVV.

The chain uses TRBV2 and TRBJ1-1; tentatively, D is TRBD1 (5 bases). The germline V and J ends were trimmed by 5 bases and 4 bases, with 11 bases remaining between them. Germline CDR1 reads SNHLY; CDR2 reads FYNNEI. The CDR3 is 13 amino acids. CDR3 in amino acids: CASSLGRGTEAFF. The DNA for the CDR3 is TGTGCCAGCAGTCTTGGGAGGGGCACTGAAGCTTTCTTT.

The chain joins TRBV27 to TRBJ1-2; possible D gene TRBD1, 6 bases. V was pared by 5 bases and J by 2 bases, with 9 bases between. The CDR3 spans 13 residues. CDR1 is MNHEY and CDR2 is SMNVEV in the germline V gene (reference sequence). CDR3 nucleotide sequence: TGTGCCAGCAGTATCACAGGGAACTATGGCTACACCTTC. This codes for CASSITGNYGYTF.

J is TRBJ1-1 and V is TRBV2; D remains unclear. From germline, CDR1 is SNHLY and CDR2 FYNNEI. The V end was cut by 7 bases, the J end by 4 bases, with 13 bases between. CDR3 length: 13 amino acids. The DNA for the CDR3 is TGTGCCAGCACCAGGTTCGGTGGCACTGAAGCTTTCTTT. The encoded protein is CASTRFGGTEAFF.

CDR3 coding DNA: TGTGCCAGCAGCTTAGATGAAGGGGAGGGAACCTATGGCTACACCTTC. Amino acids: CASSLDEGEGTYGYTF. The rearrangement links TRBV11-2 to TRBJ1-2; D possibly corresponds to TRBD1 (5 bases). The CDR3 is 16 residues long. V was shortened by 0 bases and J by 4 bases, with 15 bases between the two germline ends. CDR1 and CDR2 (germline): SGHAT, FQNNGV.

This clone was seen once. V is TRBV6-6 and J is TRBJ1-6; D gene unclear. The V end lost 2 bases, the J end lost 3 bases, and 5 bases lay between the germline ends. The germline V gene has CDR1 MNHNY and CDR2 SVGAGI (reference sequence). The CDR3 is 14 amino acids. In DNA form, the CDR3 reads TGTGCCAGCAGTTACGGGCTCTATAATTCACCCCTCCACTTT. Amino acid sequence: CASSYGLYNSPLHF.

V and J are TRBV9 and TRBJ1-5, with a tentative D call TRBD1 (6 bases). CDR3 length equals 19 residues. V was shortened by 0 bases and J by 5 bases, with 24 bases between the two germline ends. Germline V CDR1 and CDR2: SGDLS, YYNGEE. The CDR3, as DNA: TGTGCCAGCAGCGTAGAGAAGGGACACACAGGTACCTACGATCAGCCCCAGCATTTT. Protein product: CASSVEKGHTGTYDQPQHF.

This sequence joins TRBV11-3 and TRBJ1-2, with no clear D. This CDR3 region has 12 residues. V gave up 1 base and J gave up 5 bases, with 5 bases separating them. Germline V CDR1 and CDR2: SGHNT, YENEEA. Written as DNA, the CDR3 is TGTGCCAGCAGCTTAGGAGGGTATGGCTACACCTTC. Translated: CASSLGGYGYTF.

V and J are TRBV18 and TRBJ1-1; D remains ambiguous. The CDR3 loop spans 15 amino acids. Germline CDR1 KGHSH, CDR2 LQKENI. V shed 3 bases and J shed 1 base, with 12 bases lying between them. CDR3 in amino acids: CASSPYDSWNTEAFF. The CDR3, as DNA: TGTGCCAGCTCACCTTACGACTCTTGGAACACTGAAGCTTTCTTT. The whole variable domain, remainder taken from reference TRBV18 and TRBJ1-1, is NAGVMQNPRHLVRRRGQEARLRCSPMKGHSHVYWYRQLPEEGLKFMVYLQKENIIDESGMPKERFSAEFPKEGPSILRIQQVVRGDSAAYFCASSPYDSWNTEAFFGQGTRLTVV.

The V call is TRBV9, the J call TRBJ2-3; D may be TRBD2 (6 bases). The CDR3 spans 16 residues. Trimming took off 0 bases at V and 1 base at J, with 12 bases between the two ends. CDR1 and CDR2 from the germline V gene are SGDLS and YYNGEE. The CDR3 DNA follows: TGTGCCAGCAGCGTAGTGGGGTGGGGGGGCACAGATACGCAGTATTTT. Its protein product is CASSVVGWGGTDTQYF. The full variable domain, rest sourced from reference TRBV9 and TRBJ2-3, is DSGVTQTPKHLITATGQRVTLRCSPRSGDLSVYWYQQSLDQGLQFLIQYYNGEERAKGNILERFSAQQFPDLHSELNLSSLELGDSALYFCASSVVGWGGTDTQYFGPGTRLTVL.

This sequence joins TRBV30 and TRBJ1-2, with unresolved D. The CDR3 is made up of 13 amino acids. Trimming shortened V by 6 bases and J by 4 bases, and 15 bases separated the two germline ends. Germline lookup yields CDR1 GTSNPN and CDR2 SVGIG (reference sequence). As DNA, the CDR3 is TGTGCCTGCCCCCGGGAGTCGGCCTATGGCTACACCTTC. It yields the protein CACPRESAYGYTF.

The chain is built from TRBV2 and TRBJ2-2; 10 positions match TRBD2. This CDR3 region has 19 residues. Germline V lookup: CDR1 SNHLY, CDR2 FYNNEI. V trimming: 0 bases; J trimming: 1 base; junction bases outside the gene matches: 8. In nucleotides, the CDR3 is TGTGCCAGCAGTGAAGCCCTAGCGGGGGTCCTTTTGAACACCGGGGAGCTGTTTTTT. This encodes CASSEALAGVLLNTGELFF.

As concerns this clone: One junction end disagrees with the germline gene, perhaps due to a read error. This chain joins TRBV7-7 and TRBJ2-1; TRBD1 agrees at 10 bases. The germline gives CDR1 SSHAT, CDR2 FNYEAQ (reference sequence). This CDR3 has 15 amino acids. DNA for the CDR3: TGTGCTAGCAGCTCCGGGGACAGGGGCTACAATGAGCAGTTCTTC. Amino acids: CASSSGDRGYNEQFF.